One sample yielded the 20 T cell receptor beta chains listed below, sequenced in a study of beta chain features in type 1 diabetes (dated by TCRdb to between 2018 and 2020). The library was produced with the immunoSEQ multiplex PCR assay. The entire isolated RNA was reverse transcribed using the High Capacity cDNA Reverse Transcription Kit, and thus expressed TCRB transcripts were sequenced. The source is immuneACCESS, and TCRdb retained only in-frame sequences with V and J called. Part of the clones is not carried over; for the studies checked, unresolved V genes explain less than half of this, and the remainder is unexplained. The sample records approximately 250,000 clones, 12% to 15% of which are singletons. Roughly 0.024% of the sample goes to the ten largest clones. Input material: naive CD4+ T cells from blood. The cell subset or site label of this sample denotes: true naive CD4+ T cells. The receptors were sampled from a woman aged 40 to 50 in good health.

The V call is TRBV5-4, the J call TRBJ2-3; 8 bases match TRBD2. CDR3 length equals 13 residues. Germline CDR1 is SGHNT and CDR2 is YYREEE (reference sequence). V gave up 7 bases and J gave up 4 bases; unmatched junction bases: 5. The CDR3 is CASQGLAADTQYF. CDR3 DNA: TGTGCCAGCCAAGGACTAGCAGCAGATACGCAGTATTTT. The full variable domain, with the rest looked up from reference TRBV5-4 and TRBJ2-3, is ETGVTQSPTHLIKTRGQQVTLRCSSQSGHNTVSWYQQALGQGPQFIFQYYREEENGRGNFPPRFSGLQFPNYSSELNVNALELDDSALYLCASQGLAADTQYFGPGTRLTVL.

Comment on this clone: An end of the junction does not agree with germline; a read error may underlie this. This chain connects TRBV2 to TRBJ2-7; D may be TRBD2 (6 bases). The CDR3 consists of 11 residues. Germline V gene sequence: CDR1 SNHLY, CDR2 FYNNEI. The CDR3 loop is CASSTPGLPVF. In nucleotides, the CDR3 is TGTGCCAGCAGTACGCCGGGACTTCCTGTATTC. The full variable domain, completed using reference TRBV2 and TRBJ2-7, is EPEVTQTPSHQVTQMGQEVILRCVPISNHLYFYWYRQILGQKVEFLVSFYNNEISEKSEIFDDQFSVERPDGSNFTLKIRSTKLEDSAMYFCASSTPGLPVFGPGTRLTVT.

V is TRBV18 and J is TRBJ1-5; no definite D call. Trimming took off 4 bases at V and 3 bases at J, with 7 bases between the two ends. Germline V gene sequence: CDR1 KGHSH, CDR2 LQKENI. The CDR3 consists of 13 residues. The CDR3 nucleotides are TGTGCCAGCTCACGGGGAGACAATCAGCCCCAGCATTTT. Translated: CASSRGDNQPQHF.

This clone was recorded a few times. The V and J genes are TRBV7-2 and TRBJ2-5; 7 bases fit TRBD1. V lost 4 bases and J lost 1; bases outside the gene matches: 3. Germline V gene sequence: CDR1 SGHTA, CDR2 FQGNSA. The CDR3 sequence is 14 residues long. CDR3 bases: TGTGCCAGCAGCTCCTACAGGGGCCAAGAGACCCAGTACTTC. Its translation is CASSSYRGQETQYF.

This chain uses TRBV5-4 with TRBJ2-7, with D perhaps TRBD1 (5 bases). CDR1 is SGHNT, CDR2 YYREEE, per germline (reference sequence). This CDR3 spans 13 amino acids. V lost 3 bases and J lost 4, with 11 bases in between. CDR3 DNA sequence: TGTGCCAGCAGCTCCCAGGGCGGATACGAGCAGTACTTC. It specifies CASSSQGGYEQYF. Full variable domain (outside the CDR3, taken from reference TRBV5-4 and TRBJ2-7): ETGVTQSPTHLIKTRGQQVTLRCSSQSGHNTVSWYQQALGQGPQFIFQYYREEENGRGNFPPRFSGLQFPNYSSELNVNALELDDSALYLCASSSQGGYEQYFGPGTRLTVT.

In this sample, this clone turned up a few times. The chain combines TRBV5-1 with TRBJ2-6; D not resolved. Deletions cut 4 bases from V and 0 bases from J, with 8 bases between. CDR1 and CDR2 (germline): SGHRS, YFSETQ. The CDR3 loop spans 15 amino acids. The CDR3, as DNA: TGCGCCAGCAGCCTGCTAGGCTCTGGGGCCAACGTCCTGACTTTC. Encoded protein: CASSLLGSGANVLTF. The full variable domain, its missing parts supplied by reference TRBV5-1 and TRBJ2-6, is KAGVTQTPRYLIKTRGQQVTLSCSPISGHRSVSWYQQTPGQGLQFLFEYFSETQRNKGNFPGRFSGRQFSNSRSEMNVSTLELGDSALYLCASSLLGSGANVLTFGAGSRLTVL.

This clone has a handful of counts. This chain uses TRBV2 with TRBJ2-5; TRBD2 might be the D (7 bases). CDR1 is SNHLY and CDR2 is FYNNEI in the germline V gene. The CDR3 contains 14 residues. Trimming cost V 4 bases and J 4 bases, with 13 bases left between them. CDR3 DNA sequence: TGTGCCAGCAGTGGGGGGGGCGCGGCAGAGACCCAGTACTTC. Residues: CASSGGGAAETQYF.

V gene TRBV7-9 combines with J gene TRBJ1-1, with D tentatively TRBD1 (6 bases). The CDR3 is 16 amino acids. V lost 0 bases and J lost 5, with 16 bases in between. CDR1 SEHNR and CDR2 FQNEAQ come from the germline V gene (reference sequence). CDR3 protein: CASSLARGGGDTEAFF. DNA of the CDR3: TGTGCCAGCAGCTTAGCTAGAGGGGGTGGGGATACTGAAGCTTTCTTT.

This clone was observed a handful of times. The chain combines TRBV19 with TRBJ2-3; 7 nucleotides line up with TRBD2. With V trimmed by 3 bases and J by 4 bases, 7 bases remained unmatched. The CDR3 is 15 residues long. Germline V lookup: CDR1 LNHDA, CDR2 SQIVND (reference sequence). This chain's CDR3 is CASSIQTSWADTQYF. The CDR3 bases are TGTGCCAGTAGTATCCAGACTAGCTGGGCAGATACGCAGTATTTT.

This chain links TRBV7-9 with TRBJ1-1; TRBD1 matches 9 bases. The trim removed 1 base at V and 6 bases at J, leaving 0 bases unmatched. The CDR3 runs 13 residues. The germline CDR1 and CDR2 sequences are SEHNR and FQNEAQ (reference sequence). CDR3 DNA sequence: TGTGCCAGCAGCTTAGGACAGGGGGCTGAAGCTTTCTTT. Protein product: CASSLGQGAEAFF.

This clone occurred once. The chain uses TRBV5-4 and TRBJ1-1; 7 nucleotides match TRBD1. The V segment lost 0 bases and the J segment 0 bases; nucleotides outside the gene matches: 5. Germline V lookup: CDR1 SGHNT, CDR2 YYREEE (reference sequence). The CDR3 sequence is 16 residues long. The CDR3 region is CASSLGAGQMNTEAFF. Here the CDR3 DNA reads TGTGCCAGCAGCTTGGGGGCGGGACAGATGAACACTGAAGCTTTCTTT.

This clone was picked up a small number of times. The chain carries TRBV7-6 and TRBJ2-7; TRBD2 aligns across 12 bases. The trim removed 1 base at V and 3 bases at J, leaving 4 bases unmatched. The CDR3 sequence is 16 residues long. The germline V gene encodes CDR1 SGHVS and CDR2 FNYEAQ. For the CDR3, the DNA is TGTGCCAGCAGCTTAGTGGCTAGCGGGGGGGGCTACGAGCAGTACTTC. Translation: CASSLVASGGGYEQYF.

This clone was found a few times. DNA for the CDR3: TGTGCCAGCAGCCCGTGGACAGCGACCGATGAAAAACTGTTTTTT. Translating gives CASSPWTATDEKLFF. The chain joins TRBV7-9 to TRBJ1-4; maybe TRBD1 (6 bases). The germline gives CDR1 SEHNR, CDR2 FQNEAQ (reference sequence). The length of the CDR3 is 15 residues. The ends were cut back, 5 bases at V and 6 bases at J, with 16 bases in the middle.

V usage is TRBV27 and J usage is TRBJ1-2; 12 nucleotides align to TRBD1. Trimming took 3 bases from V and 2 from J; bases not matched to a gene: 13. The CDR3 loop spans 19 amino acids. CDR1 and CDR2 from the germline V gene are MNHEY and SMNVEV (reference sequence). The CDR3: CASSLFGPGQGADNYGYTF. CDR3 nucleotide sequence: TGTGCCAGCAGTTTGTTCGGCCCGGGACAGGGGGCGGACAACTATGGCTACACCTTC.

The chain recombines TRBV9 with TRBJ2-3; possible D gene TRBD2, 5 bases. V was trimmed by 6 bases and J by 0 bases, leaving 14 bases between them. The CDR3 totals 15 residues. Per germline, CDR1 SGDLS and CDR2 YYNGEE. CDR3 nucleotide sequence: TGTGCCAGCACCCGAGGTGGGAGTAGCACAGATACGCAGTATTTT. Protein product: CASTRGGSSTDTQYF.

The chain joins TRBV2 to TRBJ2-5, with 12 bases fitting TRBD1. The V and J ends lost 6 bases and 1 base, in that order; junction bases with no gene match: 3. This CDR3 has 15 residues. The V gene's germline CDR1 is SNHLY and CDR2 FYNNEI. Here the CDR3 DNA reads TGTGCCAGCAGCGGGACAGGGGGCGTCCAAGAGACCCAGTACTTC. This codes for CASSGTGGVQETQYF.

This clone occurred a few times. V is TRBV2 and J is TRBJ2-5; 11 bases are a match to TRBD1. CDR1 and CDR2 (germline): SNHLY, FYNNEI. The CDR3 has 14 amino acids. With V trimmed by 7 bases and J by 5 bases, 6 bases remained unmatched. The CDR3 DNA sequence: TGTGCCAGCAACGGACAGGGGGCGGGTGAGACCCAGTACTTC. It encodes CASNGQGAGETQYF.

This clone was detected only a few times. The chain couples TRBV2 to TRBJ2-5; D call uncertain. Trimming took 0 bases from V and 5 from J, leaving 7 bases between them. Germline V gene sequence: CDR1 SNHLY, CDR2 FYNNEI. The CDR3 is made up of 13 amino acids. Here the CDR3 reads CASSEARSETQYF. The CDR3 DNA is TGTGCCAGCAGTGAAGCTCGGTCGGAGACCCAGTACTTC.

The V gene is TRBV19, the J gene TRBJ2-5; 7 bases are shared with TRBD1. Trimming at V came to 5 bases and at J to 1 base, leaving 4 bases not matched to a gene. Germline CDR1 and CDR2: LNHDA and SQIVND (reference sequence). The CDR3 has 14 amino acids. Here the CDR3 DNA reads TGTGCCAGTAGTCCCGGGGACAGCCAAGAGACCCAGTACTTC. It translates to CASSPGDSQETQYF.

This chain connects TRBV19 to TRBJ1-2; the match to TRBD1 covers 7 bases. CDR3 length equals 15 residues. V trimming: 3 bases; J trimming: 3 bases; junction bases outside the gene matches: 7. Looked up from germline, CDR1 is LNHDA and CDR2 is SQIVND (reference sequence). The CDR3 region is CASSMRRQGDYGYTF. For the CDR3, the DNA is TGTGCCAGTAGTATGAGGAGACAGGGAGACTATGGCTACACCTTC.